These 15 T cell receptor beta chains originate from one sample sequenced in a study of blood T cells in healthy people across ages. Together with a sample-barcoded 5' primer, a J-beta primer mix was included in a second PCR lasting about 7 to 12 cycles. TCRdb independently ran MiXCR on the 5' RACE reads; one entry per CDR3 protein. The sample has 1.5 million to 2 million distinct CDR3 sequences; about 39% are singletons. The sequenced material came from blood. The receptor source for this set is a human donor in good health.

For the CDR3, the DNA is TGTGCCAGCAGTTCCGGGACTAACGGACAAGAGACCCAGTACTTC. Translating gives CASSSGTNGQETQYF. V usage is TRBV28 and J usage is TRBJ2-5; 7 positions match TRBD2. The CDR3 covers 15 residues. The J segment lost 2 bases and the V segment lost 4 bases, leaving 7 bases of the junction unmatched. Germline V gene lookup returns CDR1 MDHEN and CDR2 SYDVKM.

V is TRBV7-2 and J is TRBJ1-2; no definite D call. The CDR3 has 14 amino acids. V lost 1 base to trimming and J lost 6 bases, with 12 bases between them. Germline V gene sequence: CDR1 SGHTA, CDR2 FQGNSA. Here the CDR3 reads CASSLVQPGNGYTF. In DNA form, the CDR3 reads TGTGCCAGCAGCTTAGTTCAACCAGGCAATGGCTACACCTTC.

The chain links TRBV25-1 to TRBJ1-2; 7 positions match TRBD1. After removal of 4 bases from V and 4 bases from J, the junction contained 12 bases not matched to a gene. CDR3 length: 16 residues. Germline V gene sequence: CDR1 MGHDK, CDR2 SYGVNS. CDR3 residues: CASSGGPDREFYGYTF. DNA of the CDR3: TGTGCCAGCAGTGGGGGCCCTGACAGGGAATTCTATGGCTACACCTTC.

The chain couples TRBV7-9 to TRBJ1-4, with 9 positions matching TRBD1. Germline CDR1 and CDR2: SEHNR and FQNEAQ (reference sequence). This CDR3 contains 17 residues. The V gene end was trimmed by 7 bases and the J gene end by 7 bases; junction bases not matched to a gene: 16. This CDR3 is CASTKNWRTGEGEKLFF. CDR3 DNA: TGTGCCAGCACCAAGAATTGGCGGACAGGGGAGGGTGAAAAACTGTTTTTT. The full variable domain, with the rest looked up from reference TRBV7-9 and TRBJ1-4, is DTGVSQNPRHKITKRGQNVTFRCDPISEHNRLYWYRQTLGQGPEFLTYFQNEAQLEKSRLLSDRFSAERPKGSFSTLEIQRTEQGDSAMYLCASTKNWRTGEGEKLFFGSGTQLSVL.

The chain employs TRBV7-8 and TRBJ1-2, with D perhaps TRBD1 (5 bases). The V and J ends lost 5 bases and 1 base respectively, with 17 bases between them. Germline CDR1 is SGHVS and CDR2 is FQNEAQ. The CDR3 length is 16 residues. This CDR3 reads CASSPYGATLNYGYTF. The CDR3 coding sequence is TGTGCCAGCAGCCCCTATGGGGCTACCCTTAACTATGGCTACACCTTC.

V and J are TRBV24-1 and TRBJ2-1, with TRBD1 identical over 9 bases. The CDR3 is made up of 16 amino acids. Per germline, CDR1 KGHDR and CDR2 SFDVKD. Unmatched junction bases numbered 8, after V lost 3 bases and J lost 6 bases. CDR3 amino acids: CATSDQDRGNSNEQFF. The CDR3 DNA reads as TGTGCCACCAGTGATCAAGACAGGGGGAACTCCAATGAGCAGTTCTTC.

This chain connects TRBV4-3 to TRBJ2-1; possibly TRBD1 or TRBD2 for D (5 bases each). The V end was cut by 0 bases, the J end by 6 bases, with 18 bases between. This CDR3 has 17 amino acids. Germline V gene sequence: CDR1 LGHNA, CDR2 YSLEER. The CDR3 DNA sequence: TGCGCCAGCAGCCAAGAGCTCGCAGGGACCACCCTCAATGAGCAGTTCTTC. Amino acids: CASSQELAGTTLNEQFF.

This clonotype was seen more than once but under ten times. The chain recombines TRBV5-1 with TRBJ2-1, with D possibly called TRBD1 or TRBD2 (5 bases each). The CDR3 is 11 residues long. V was pared by 4 bases and J by 14 bases, with 13 bases between. Germline V CDR1 and CDR2: SGHRS, YFSETQ. In DNA, the CDR3 is TGCGCCAGCAGCCAAGGGACCCCCGAGTTCTTC. This encodes CASSQGTPEFF.

The chain is built from TRBV9 and TRBJ2-1; D is unresolved. Germline-derived CDR1 and CDR2 are SGDLS and YYNGEE. V was cut by 2 bases and J by 6 bases, with 6 bases left in between. The CDR3 length is 12 residues. The DNA of the CDR3 is TGTGCCAGCAGCGTGGTCCTCAATGAGCAGTTCTTC. The encoded protein is CASSVVLNEQFF.

The chain is built from TRBV9 and TRBJ1-6; D perhaps matches TRBD1 (6 bases). This CDR3 comprises 14 residues. Germline CDR1 SGDLS, CDR2 YYNGEE. Trimming removed 3 bases at V and 8 bases at J, with 12 bases between. In DNA form, the CDR3 reads TGTGCCAGCAGCGAAGGGGGGACGTATTCACCCCTCCACTTT. Translating it yields CASSEGGTYSPLHF. The full variable domain, its missing parts supplied by reference TRBV9 and TRBJ1-6, is DSGVTQTPKHLITATGQRVTLRCSPRSGDLSVYWYQQSLDQGLQFLIQYYNGEERAKGNILERFSAQQFPDLHSELNLSSLELGDSALYFCASSEGGTYSPLHFGNGTRLTVT.

The rearrangement uses TRBV7-3 and TRBJ2-3, with D perhaps matching TRBD2 (6 bases). Germline loops: CDR1 SGHTA, CDR2 FQGTGA. This CDR3 is 14 amino acids long. Between the trimmed V and J ends, which lost 7 bases and 2 bases, there was a span of 13 bases. This chain's CDR3 is CASTPGGFTDTQYF. In nucleotides, the CDR3 is TGTGCCAGCACCCCCGGGGGATTCACAGATACGCAGTATTTT. The whole variable domain, remainder taken from reference TRBV7-3 and TRBJ2-3, is GAGVSQTPSNKVTEKGKYVELRCDPISGHTALYWYRQSLGQGPEFLIYFQGTGAADDSGLPNDRFFAVRPEGSVSTLKIQRTERGDSAVYLCASTPGGFTDTQYFGPGTRLTVL.

The rearrangement links TRBV5-4 to TRBJ1-2, with 11 bases that match TRBD1. Germline V gene sequence: CDR1 SGHNT, CDR2 YYREEE (reference sequence). This CDR3 is built from 16 residues. Trimming took 3 bases from V and 2 from J; bases not matched to a gene: 6. CDR3 nucleotides: TGTGCCAGCAGCTCGCCCGGGACAGGGGGGAACTATGGCTACACCTTC. This sequence encodes CASSSPGTGGNYGYTF.

The chain combines TRBV12-3 or TRBV12-4 with TRBJ1-2; 10 bases line up with TRBD1. The trim removed 8 bases at V and 4 bases at J, leaving 4 bases unmatched. The CDR3 extends over 13 amino acids. The CDR3 reads CASWDRGLYGYTF. Written as DNA, the CDR3 is TGTGCCAGCTGGGACAGGGGTCTCTATGGCTACACCTTC.

The chain has TRBV28 and TRBJ1-2; possibly TRBD1 for D (6 bases). With 6 bases removed from V and 7 bases from J, the gap between germline ends came to 27 bases. Germline-derived CDR1 and CDR2 are MDHEN and SYDVKM. This CDR3 is built from 17 residues. The CDR3 region is CASSHEYRRGASSGYTF. The CDR3 DNA sequence: TGTGCCAGCAGCCATGAATATCGTAGGGGGGCATCTAGTGGCTACACCTTC.

On this clonotype: A read error may produce the germline difference seen at one junction end. The chain has TRBV12-3 or TRBV12-4 and TRBJ2-7; TRBD1 aligns across 10 bases. This CDR3 comprises 15 residues. CDR3 bases: TGTGTCAGCAGCCCAGGGACAGGGGAGATCTACGAGCAGTACTTC. It is translated as CVSSPGTGEIYEQYF.